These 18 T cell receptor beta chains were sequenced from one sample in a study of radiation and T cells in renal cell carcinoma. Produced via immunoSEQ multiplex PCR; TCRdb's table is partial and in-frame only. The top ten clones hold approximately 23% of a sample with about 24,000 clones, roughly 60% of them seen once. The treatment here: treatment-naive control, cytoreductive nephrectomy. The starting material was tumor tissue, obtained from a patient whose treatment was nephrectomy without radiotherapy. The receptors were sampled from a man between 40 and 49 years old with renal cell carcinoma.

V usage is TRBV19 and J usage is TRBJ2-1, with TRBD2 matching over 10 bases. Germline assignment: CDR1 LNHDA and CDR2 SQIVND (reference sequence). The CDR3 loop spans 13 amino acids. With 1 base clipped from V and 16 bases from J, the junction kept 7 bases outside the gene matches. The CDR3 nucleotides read TGTGCCAGTAGTATAGGGTCTAGCGGGAGCCCCTTCTTC. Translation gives CASSIGSSGSPFF.

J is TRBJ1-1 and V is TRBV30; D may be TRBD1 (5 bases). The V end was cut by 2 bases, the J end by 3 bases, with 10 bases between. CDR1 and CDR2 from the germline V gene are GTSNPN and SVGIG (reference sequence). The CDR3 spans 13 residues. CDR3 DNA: TGTGCCTGGAGTAGGGGCACGGACACTGAAGCTTTCTTT. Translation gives CAWSRGTDTEAFF.

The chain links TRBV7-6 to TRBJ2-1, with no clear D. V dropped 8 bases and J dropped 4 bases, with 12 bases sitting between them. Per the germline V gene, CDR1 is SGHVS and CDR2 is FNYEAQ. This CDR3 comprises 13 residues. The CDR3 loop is CASGPRVYNEQFF. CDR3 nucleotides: TGTGCCAGCGGCCCTCGCGTATACAATGAGCAGTTCTTC.

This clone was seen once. DNA for the CDR3: TGTGCCAGCAGCCATGGGACGACAGGGAGGGATGAAAAACTGTTTTTT. Its translation: CASSHGTTGRDEKLFF. The genes are TRBV4-2 and TRBJ1-4; 7 bases align to TRBD1. Per the germline V gene, CDR1 is LGHNA and CDR2 is YNFKEQ. With V trimmed by 3 bases and J by 6 bases, 10 bases remained unmatched. The CDR3 totals 16 residues.

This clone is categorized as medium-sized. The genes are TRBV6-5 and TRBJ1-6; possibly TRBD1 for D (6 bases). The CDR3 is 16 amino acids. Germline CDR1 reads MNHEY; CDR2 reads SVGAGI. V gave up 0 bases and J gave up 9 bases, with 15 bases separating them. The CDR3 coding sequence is TGTGCCAGCAGTTACTCGGGCAGGGGAGGCGGTTCACCCCTCCACTTT. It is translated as CASSYSGRGGGSPLHF.

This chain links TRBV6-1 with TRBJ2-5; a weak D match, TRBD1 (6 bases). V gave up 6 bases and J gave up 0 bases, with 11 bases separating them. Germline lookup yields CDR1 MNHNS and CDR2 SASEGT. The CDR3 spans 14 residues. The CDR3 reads CASRGDRNQETQYF. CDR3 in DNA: TGTGCCAGCAGAGGAGACAGGAACCAAGAGACCCAGTACTTC.

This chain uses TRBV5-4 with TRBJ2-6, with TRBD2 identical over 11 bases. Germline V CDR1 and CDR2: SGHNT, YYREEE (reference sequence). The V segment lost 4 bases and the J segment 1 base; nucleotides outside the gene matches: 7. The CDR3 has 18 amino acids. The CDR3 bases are TGTGCCAGCAGCCCCATAGCGGGAGGGCAGTCTGGGGCCAACGTCCTGACTTTC. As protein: CASSPIAGGQSGANVLTF.

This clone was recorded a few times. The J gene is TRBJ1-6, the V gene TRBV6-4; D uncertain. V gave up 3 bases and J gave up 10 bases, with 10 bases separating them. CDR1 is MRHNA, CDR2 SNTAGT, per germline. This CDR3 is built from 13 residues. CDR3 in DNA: TGTGCCAGCAGTGATCGGGCCGAGTCACCCCTCCACTTT. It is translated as CASSDRAESPLHF.

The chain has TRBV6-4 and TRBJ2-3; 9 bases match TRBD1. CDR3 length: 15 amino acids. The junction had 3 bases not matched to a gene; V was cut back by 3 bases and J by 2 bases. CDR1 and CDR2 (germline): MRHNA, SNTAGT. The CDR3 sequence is CASSEGDRDTDTQYF. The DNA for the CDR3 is TGTGCCAGCAGTGAAGGGGACAGGGACACAGATACGCAGTATTTT.

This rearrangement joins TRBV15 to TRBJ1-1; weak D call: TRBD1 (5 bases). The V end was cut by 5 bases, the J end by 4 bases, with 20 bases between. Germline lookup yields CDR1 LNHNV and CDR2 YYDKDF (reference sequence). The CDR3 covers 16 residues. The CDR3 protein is CATSGRFGGGTTEAFF. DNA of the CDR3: TGTGCCACCAGCGGACGTTTCGGTGGGGGGACCACTGAAGCTTTCTTT.

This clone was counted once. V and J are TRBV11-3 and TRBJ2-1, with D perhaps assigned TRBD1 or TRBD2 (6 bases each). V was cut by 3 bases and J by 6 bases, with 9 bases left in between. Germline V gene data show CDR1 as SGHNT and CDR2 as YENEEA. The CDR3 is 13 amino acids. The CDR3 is CASSFGGVNEQFF. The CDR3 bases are TGTGCCAGCAGCTTCGGGGGCGTCAATGAGCAGTTCTTC.

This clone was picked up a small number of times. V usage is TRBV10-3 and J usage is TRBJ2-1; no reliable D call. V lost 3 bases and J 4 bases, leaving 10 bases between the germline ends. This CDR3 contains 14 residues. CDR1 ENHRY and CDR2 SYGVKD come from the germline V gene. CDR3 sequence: CAISDKPPYNEQFF. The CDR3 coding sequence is TGTGCCATCAGTGATAAGCCTCCTTACAATGAGCAGTTCTTC.

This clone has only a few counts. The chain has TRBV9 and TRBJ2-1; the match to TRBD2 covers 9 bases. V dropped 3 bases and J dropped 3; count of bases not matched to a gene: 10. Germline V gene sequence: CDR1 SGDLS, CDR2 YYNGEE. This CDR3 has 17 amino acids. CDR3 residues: CASSEASTSGVYNEQFF. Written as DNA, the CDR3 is TGTGCCAGCAGCGAGGCCTCGACTAGCGGCGTCTACAATGAGCAGTTCTTC.

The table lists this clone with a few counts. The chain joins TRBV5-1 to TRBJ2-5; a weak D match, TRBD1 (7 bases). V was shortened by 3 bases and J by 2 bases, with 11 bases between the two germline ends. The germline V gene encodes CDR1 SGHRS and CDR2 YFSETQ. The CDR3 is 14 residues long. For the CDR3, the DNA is TGCGCCAGCAGCTCGACAGGGAGGCAAGAGACCCAGTACTTC. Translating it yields CASSSTGRQETQYF.

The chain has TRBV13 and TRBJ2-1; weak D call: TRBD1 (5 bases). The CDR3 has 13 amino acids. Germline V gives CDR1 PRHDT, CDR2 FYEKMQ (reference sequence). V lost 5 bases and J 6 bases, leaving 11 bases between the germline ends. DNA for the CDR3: TGTGCCAGCAGCCGCAGGGTAAGCAATGAGCAGTTCTTC. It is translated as CASSRRVSNEQFF. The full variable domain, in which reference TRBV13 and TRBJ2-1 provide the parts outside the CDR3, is AAGVIQSPRHLIKEKRETATLKCYPIPRHDTVYWYQQGPGQDPQFLISFYEKMQSDKGSIPDRFSAQQFSDYHSELNMSSLELGDSALYFCASSRRVSNEQFFGPGTRLTVL.

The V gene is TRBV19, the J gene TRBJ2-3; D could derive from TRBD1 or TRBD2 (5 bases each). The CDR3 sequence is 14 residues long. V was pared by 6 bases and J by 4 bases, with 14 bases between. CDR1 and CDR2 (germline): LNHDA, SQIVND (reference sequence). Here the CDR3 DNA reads TGTGCCAGTAGGGACTTGGGGCCCCCAGATACGCAGTATTTT. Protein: CASRDLGPPDTQYF. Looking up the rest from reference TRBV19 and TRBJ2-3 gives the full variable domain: DGGITQSPKYLFRKEGQNVTLSCEQNLNHDAMYWYRQDPGQGLRLIYYSQIVNDFQKGDIAEGYSVSREKKESFPLTVTSAQKNPTAFYLCASRDLGPPDTQYFGPGTRLTVL.

CDR3 loop: CASSKQTGATNEKLFF. CDR3 DNA: TGTGCCAGTAGTAAACAGACAGGGGCAACTAATGAAAAACTGTTTTTT. V usage is TRBV19 and J usage is TRBJ1-4; the match to TRBD1 covers 8 bases. Germline V gene data show CDR1 as LNHDA and CDR2 as SQIVND (reference sequence). CDR3 length: 16 amino acids. V shed 4 bases and J 0 bases; nucleotides not matched to a gene: 4.

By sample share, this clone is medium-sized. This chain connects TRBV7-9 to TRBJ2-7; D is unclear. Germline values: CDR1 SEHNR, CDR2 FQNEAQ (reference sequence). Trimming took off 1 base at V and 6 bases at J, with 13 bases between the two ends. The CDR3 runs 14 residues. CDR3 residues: CASSLDPVTAEQYF. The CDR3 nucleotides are TGTGCCAGCAGCTTAGATCCAGTCACCGCCGAGCAGTACTTC. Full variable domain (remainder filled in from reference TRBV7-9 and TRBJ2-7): DTGVSQNPRHKITKRGQNVTFRCDPISEHNRLYWYRQTLGQGPEFLTYFQNEAQLEKSRLLSDRFSAERPKGSFSTLEIQRTEQGDSAMYLCASSLDPVTAEQYFGPGTRLTVT.